This T cell receptor beta chain was captured in a study of blood T cell repertoires in COVID-19. Study overall: Researchers got acute and convalescent COVID-19 samples from the United States, Italy and Spain. The analysed material was cDNA or gDNA that came from T cells, B-cell-depleted T cells, or PBMCs.

Original processing methods: For nucleated cells, counts were estimated from reference gene primer amplification. Clones were read by immunoSEQ multiplex PCR, and TCRdb kept only the in-frame ones, dropping some. That table gives V, J and clone size, and the DNA gave D and trimming. The sample contains 55,000 to 75,000 clones, approximately 82% of which appear only once. The CDR3 sequence is 12 residues long. Trimming left V 1 base short and J 8 bases short, with 11 bases between. Looked up from germline, CDR1 is SQVTM and CDR2 is ANQGSEA. This rearrangement joins TRBV29-1 to TRBJ1-2; D uncertain. This receptor was taken from a man older than 75 with active COVID-19. The sample was peripheral blood. The CDR3 sequence is CSVEGISGGYTF. The CDR3 DNA reads TGCAGCGTTGAAGGAATTTCTGGCGGCTACACCTTC.